The 30 T cell receptor beta chains below were found in one sample sequenced in a study of T cells in Graves' hyperthyroidism and ophthalmopathy. TCR beta CDR3 regions were amplified from RNA. TCR CDR3 regions were first amplified by RT-PCR with HTBI primers. TCRdb reanalysed the multiplex PCR reads using MiXCR and keeps one entry per CDR3 protein. This sample has approximately 620,000 distinct CDR3 sequences, with 15% to 20% found just once. The specimen sequenced was blood. The source is a woman between 35 and 50 years old with Graves' ophthalmopathy.

This clonotype was detected only a few times. The chain recombines TRBV11-2 with TRBJ2-3; tentatively, D is TRBD1 or TRBD2 (6 bases each). The CDR3 spans 15 residues. V was shortened by 4 bases and J by 3 bases, with 14 bases between the two germline ends. Germline V gives CDR1 SGHAT, CDR2 FQNNGV. The CDR3 loop reads CASSWGASGTDTQYF. Here the CDR3 DNA reads TGTGCCAGCAGCTGGGGGGCCAGCGGAACAGATACGCAGTATTTT.

Points on this clonotype: This may be a read error: a much more frequent sequence differs by one nucleotide. The V gene is TRBV12-3 or TRBV12-4, the J gene TRBJ1-3; tentative D call: TRBD1 (5 bases). V was clipped by 6 bases and J by 0 bases, with 18 bases between them. The CDR3 is 17 residues long. CDR3 bases: TGTGCCAGCAGAGGAATTCCGGGACCGAGCTCTGGAAACACCATATATTTT. Protein product: CASRGIPGPSSGNTIYF.

This clonotype was recorded a few times. A read error may explain this, as a much larger clone is one base away. This chain links TRBV11-3 with TRBJ2-1; tentative D call: TRBD2 (5 bases). V shed 5 bases and J shed 1 base, with 12 bases lying between them. Per the germline V gene, CDR1 is SGHNT and CDR2 is YENEEA. The CDR3 runs to 15 residues. CDR3 protein: CASSLGLTSYNEQFF. The CDR3 nucleotides are TGTGCCAGCAGCCTCGGACTGACTTCCTACAATGAGCAGTTCTTC.

Worth noting for this clonotype: This may stem from a read error, because a much larger clone lies one nucleotide away. CDR3 DNA: TGTGCCGGCAAAATGGGGACCCAATTAAACTATGGCTACACCTTC. This translates into CAGKMGTQLNYGYTF. V and J are TRBV12-3 or TRBV12-4 and TRBJ1-2; maybe TRBD1 (5 bases). V dropped 11 bases and J dropped 2 bases, with 21 bases sitting between them. The CDR3 loop spans 15 amino acids.

In this sample, this clonotype turned up many times. The chain is built from TRBV5-5 and TRBJ2-1; 9 nucleotides align to TRBD2. The V and J ends lost 1 base and 10 bases, in that order; junction bases with no gene match: 15. The CDR3 has 17 amino acids. Germline lookup yields CDR1 SGHKS and CDR2 YYEKEE (reference sequence). CDR3 amino acids: CASSLPRWREGRLEQFF. The DNA of the CDR3 is TGTGCCAGCAGCTTGCCGCGGTGGCGGGAGGGCCGCTTAGAGCAGTTCTTC.

This chain links TRBV6-1 with TRBJ2-7, with 9 bases that match TRBD1. Per the germline V gene, CDR1 is MNHNS and CDR2 is SASEGT. V lost 5 bases and J lost 9; bases outside the gene matches: 14. The CDR3 is 15 amino acids. CDR3 bases: TGTGCCAGCAGTACCTACAGGGGGCAATTAAGAGGGCAGTACTTC. Its translation is CASSTYRGQLRGQYF.

This clonotype was counted a few times. V and J are TRBV10-2 and TRBJ1-1; D not resolved. V was cut by 2 bases and J by 2 bases, with 15 bases left in between. Germline V gene sequence: CDR1 WSHSY, CDR2 SAAADI. This CDR3 is 16 amino acids long. In nucleotides, the CDR3 is TGCGCCAGCAGTGAGACCCCCCCCCCCTACAACACTGAAGCTTTCTTT. Its protein product is CASSETPPPYNTEAFF.

A note on this clonotype: Just one base apart from a much larger clone, this may be a read error. The genes are TRBV10-3 and TRBJ1-5; TRBD1 might be the D (5 bases). Germline V gene sequence: CDR1 ENHRY, CDR2 SYGVKD. V gave up 5 bases and J gave up 3 bases, with 11 bases separating them. The CDR3 is 14 residues long. The CDR3 DNA follows: TGTGCCATCAGTTACCGGGACCCCAATCAGCCCCAGCATTTT. Amino acid sequence: CAISYRDPNQPQHF.

Ten or more counts support this clonotype. J is TRBJ2-2 and V is TRBV20-1; 9 nucleotides align to TRBD2. This CDR3 comprises 15 residues. Germline V CDR1 and CDR2: DFQATT, SNEGSKA (reference sequence). Trimming removed 3 bases from V and 5 bases from J; junction bases left unmatched: 7. Here the CDR3 DNA reads TGCAGTGCTAGGCGTAGCGGGAGTGATACCGGGGAGCTGTTTTTT. Amino acids: CSARRSGSDTGELFF.

This clonotype was found a few times. The V gene is TRBV20-1, the J gene TRBJ2-1; 9 bases match TRBD2. Germline loops: CDR1 DFQATT, CDR2 SNEGSKA (reference sequence). The V segment lost 0 bases and the J segment 3 bases; nucleotides outside the gene matches: 15. The CDR3 is 19 residues long. The CDR3 nucleotides read TGCAGTGCTAGAGAGCCGTCCCCTGGGCGGGGGGGCGTCTACAATGAGCAGTTCTTC. This encodes CSAREPSPGRGGVYNEQFF.

This chain connects TRBV2 to TRBJ2-7, with TRBD2 matching 10 bases. Germline loops: CDR1 SNHLY, CDR2 FYNNEI. This CDR3 region has 16 residues. With 6 bases clipped from V and 1 base from J, the junction kept 9 bases outside the gene matches. The CDR3 spells CASSPSSGSSSYEQYF. The CDR3 bases are TGTGCCAGCAGCCCCTCTAGCGGGAGTTCATCCTACGAGCAGTACTTC.

This clonotype was recorded many times. The gene calls are TRBV20-1 and TRBJ2-6; a weak D match, TRBD2 (7 bases). Trimming took 4 bases from V and 0 from J, leaving 16 bases between them. This CDR3 is built from 17 residues. Germline-derived CDR1 and CDR2 are DFQATT and SNEGSKA (reference sequence). In nucleotides, the CDR3 is TGCAGTGCTAATCGGGGAGGGGGAAACTCTGGGGCCAACGTCCTGACTTTC. Its protein product is CSANRGGGNSGANVLTF.

CDR3 residues: CASGRAGTGSETQYF. Here the CDR3 DNA reads TGCGCCAGCGGAAGGGCGGGGACAGGGTCGGAGACCCAGTACTTC. The chain has TRBV5-1 and TRBJ2-5; 9 bases align to TRBD1. V shed 7 bases and J 5 bases; nucleotides not matched to a gene: 12. CDR1 and CDR2 from the germline V gene are SGHRS and YFSETQ. This CDR3 comprises 15 residues.

This clonotype was observed a handful of times. V is TRBV6-1 and J is TRBJ2-3; 9 bases line up with TRBD2. This CDR3 is built from 16 residues. Germline-derived CDR1 and CDR2 are MNHNS and SASEGT. V dropped 5 bases and J dropped 5; count of bases not matched to a gene: 11. CDR3 DNA: TGTGCCAGCAGTTACGGGACTAGCCAGTATCTAGATACGCAGTATTTT. Amino acid sequence: CASSYGTSQYLDTQYF.

This chain links TRBV28 with TRBJ1-3; 10 bases agree with TRBD1. CDR1 is MDHEN, CDR2 SYDVKM, per germline. The CDR3 is 18 residues long. The junction had 10 bases not matched to a gene; V was cut back by 5 bases and J by 0 bases. CDR3 sequence reads: CASSDPGQGQYSGNTIYF. CDR3 DNA: TGTGCCAGCAGTGATCCGGGACAGGGGCAATACTCTGGAAACACCATATATTTT. Filled out from reference TRBV28 and TRBJ1-3, the complete variable domain reads DVKVTQSSRYLVKRTGEKVFLECVQDMDHENMFWYRQDPGLGLRLIYFSYDVKMKEKGDIPEGYSVSREKKERFSLILESASTNQTSMYLCASSDPGQGQYSGNTIYFGEGSWLTVV.

This clonotype has a count of ten or more. The chain has TRBV20-1 and TRBJ1-1; 8 nucleotides align to TRBD1. The CDR3 covers 15 residues. CDR1 is DFQATT and CDR2 is SNEGSKA in the germline V gene (reference sequence). V gave up 1 base and J gave up 3 bases; unmatched junction bases: 7. Written as DNA, the CDR3 is TGCAGTGCTAGAGGGTCGGACAGGGCACACACTGAAGCTTTCTTT. It encodes CSARGSDRAHTEAFF.

The table lists this clonotype with a few counts. V usage is TRBV10-3 and J usage is TRBJ2-3, with TRBD2 matching over 11 bases. The J segment lost 6 bases and the V segment lost 3 bases, leaving 8 bases of the junction unmatched. Per germline, CDR1 ENHRY and CDR2 SYGVKD. The length of the CDR3 is 16 residues. CDR3: CAISELAGESWDTQYF. For the CDR3, the DNA is TGTGCCATCAGTGAACTAGCGGGGGAGTCCTGGGATACGCAGTATTTT.

The chain recombines TRBV9 with TRBJ2-1; D is possibly TRBD1 or TRBD2 (6 bases each). The CDR3 has 16 residues. V was clipped by 0 bases and J by 0 bases, with 10 bases between them. Looked up from germline, CDR1 is SGDLS and CDR2 is YYNGEE. The DNA of the CDR3 is TGTGCCAGCAGCGTAGAGGGGGGAAGCTCCTACAATGAGCAGTTCTTC. Amino acids: CASSVEGGSSYNEQFF.

The chain is built from TRBV4-1 and TRBJ1-5; TRBD1 aligns across 10 bases. There are 15 residues in the CDR3. J gave up 11 bases and V 4 bases, and 11 bases lay outside the gene matches. Germline assignment: CDR1 MGHRA and CDR2 YSYEKL. CDR3 DNA: TGCGCCAGCAGCCCCGAGCTCCGGACAGGGGGTGCCCAGCATTTT. Translation: CASSPELRTGGAQHF.

This clonotype has a count of ten or more. This chain uses TRBV11-2 with TRBJ2-7, with unresolved D. This CDR3 has 16 residues. V lost 1 base, J lost 2 bases, and 15 bases lay in between. Germline loops: CDR1 SGHAT, CDR2 FQNNGV. The CDR3 protein is CASSLGGGQSTYEQYF. The CDR3 coding sequence is TGTGCCAGCAGCTTAGGGGGTGGGCAGAGCACCTACGAGCAGTACTTC. Drawing the rest from reference TRBV11-2 and TRBJ2-7, the complete variable domain is EAGVAQSPRYKIIEKRQSVAFWCNPISGHATLYWYQQILGQGPKLLIQFQNNGVVDDSQLPKDRFSAERLKGVDSTLKIQPAKLEDSAVYLCASSLGGGQSTYEQYFGPGTRLTVT.

The chain joins TRBV7-2 to TRBJ2-2, with TRBD1 matching over 7 bases. Germline-derived CDR1 and CDR2 are SGHTA and FQGNSA. The CDR3 covers 14 residues. V dropped 4 bases and J dropped 3; count of bases not matched to a gene: 2. CDR3 DNA sequence: TGTGCCAGCAGCTCCGGGACAGACACCGGGGAGCTGTTTTTT. This gives the protein CASSSGTDTGELFF.

The rearrangement uses TRBV5-6 and TRBJ2-2, with TRBD2 as a possible D gene (6 bases). Germline-derived CDR1 and CDR2 are SGHDT and YYEEEE. V was cut by 3 bases and J by 4 bases, with 16 bases left in between. This CDR3 is 16 amino acids long. The CDR3 protein is CASSSTLTSSTGELFF. CDR3 nucleotide sequence: TGTGCCAGCAGCTCCACCTTAACTAGCTCCACCGGGGAGCTGTTTTTT.

This clonotype was counted at least ten times. The V and J genes are TRBV7-8 and TRBJ2-1; 12 bases fit TRBD2. With V trimmed by 1 base and J by 7 bases, 11 bases remained unmatched. Germline CDR1 is SGHVS and CDR2 is FQNEAQ. The CDR3 sequence is 18 residues long. The CDR3 reads CASSLGRYTSGRNNEQFF. The CDR3 bases are TGTGCCAGCAGCTTAGGGAGGTACACTAGCGGGAGGAATAATGAGCAGTTCTTC.

This clonotype was detected a few times. One junction end disagrees with the germline gene, perhaps due to a read error. This chain connects TRBV24-1 to TRBJ2-2; perhaps TRBD2 as D (6 bases). Germline V gives CDR1 KGHDR, CDR2 SFDVKD. This CDR3 contains 15 residues. The CDR3 region has the DNA TGTGCCGCCAGTGATCATGCTAGCGACACCGGGGAGCTGTTTTTT. As protein: CAASDHASDTGELFF.

This clonotype has a count of ten or more. CDR3 DNA sequence: TGCGCCAGCCGAACAGGGGAAAGGTACAATGAGCAGTTCTTC. Translated: CASRTGERYNEQFF. V is TRBV5-1 and J is TRBJ2-1; TRBD1 agrees at 7 bases. The trim removed 7 bases at V and 4 bases at J, leaving 8 bases unmatched. The CDR3 is 14 residues long. From germline, CDR1 is SGHRS and CDR2 YFSETQ.

Only a few counts were recorded for this clonotype. J is TRBJ1-2 and V is TRBV29-1; 9 bases are a match to TRBD1. This CDR3 has 12 amino acids. CDR1 SQVTM and CDR2 ANQGSEA come from the germline V gene. The V segment lost 5 bases and the J segment 3 bases; nucleotides outside the gene matches: 1. The CDR3 protein is CSVRDRDYGYTF. The DNA for the CDR3 is TGCAGCGTTCGGGACAGGGACTATGGCTACACCTTC. The variable domain in full, with the rest retrieved from reference TRBV29-1 and TRBJ1-2, is SAVISQKPSRDICQRGTSLTIQCQVDSQVTMMFWYRQQPGQSLTLIATANQGSEATYESGFVIDKFPISRPNLTFSTLTVSNMSPEDSSIYLCSVRDRDYGYTFGSGTRLTVV.

This sequence joins TRBV6-1 and TRBJ2-3; 12 bases align to TRBD2. V dropped 8 bases and J dropped 5; count of bases not matched to a gene: 5. Germline CDR1 MNHNS, CDR2 SASEGT. The CDR3 is made up of 14 amino acids. The CDR3 here is CASRLAGDVDTQYF. The CDR3 bases are TGTGCCAGCCGACTAGCGGGAGATGTAGATACGCAGTATTTT.

Many counts were recorded for this clonotype. This chain joins TRBV5-1 and TRBJ2-7, with D hard to call. The CDR3 covers 13 residues. The V gene lost 0 bases and the J gene lost 7 bases, with 11 bases spanning the gap. CDR1 is SGHRS, CDR2 YFSETQ, per germline. CDR3 DNA sequence: TGCGCCAGCAGCTTGGGGGGTGGCCGGGAGCAGTACTTC. It yields the protein CASSLGGGREQYF.

The chain couples TRBV18 to TRBJ1-5; 11 bases align to TRBD1. V gave up 2 bases and J gave up 6 bases; unmatched junction bases: 12. There are 18 residues in the CDR3. Per germline, CDR1 KGHSH and CDR2 LQKENI. CDR3 nucleotide sequence: TGTGCCAGCTCACCAGAGGGACAGGGGGTCTCTCCAAGTCAGCCCCAGCATTTT. Its protein product is CASSPEGQGVSPSQPQHF.

This clonotype turned up a few times. This chain joins TRBV18 and TRBJ2-1; 14 nucleotides align to TRBD2. Per the germline V gene, CDR1 is KGHSH and CDR2 is LQKENI. CDR3 size: 17 residues. V was pared by 0 bases and J by 7 bases, with 5 bases of the junction left unmatched. The CDR3: CASSPPGLAGGRNEQFF. The CDR3 region has the DNA TGTGCCAGCTCACCACCTGGACTAGCGGGGGGCAGGAATGAGCAGTTCTTC.